A selection of T cell receptor beta chains follows, all from one sample in a study of blood T cell repertoires in COVID-19. Produced via immunoSEQ multiplex PCR; TCRdb's table is partial and in-frame only. The table records tens of thousands of clones, around nine tenths of them present only once. Material: peripheral blood. The receptors stem from a man aged 55-75 years with active COVID-19. CDR3s include the opening cysteine and the closing phenylalanine or tryptophan. The order of the fields is CDR3 DNA, CDR3 protein, clone size, D gene, J gene, V gene. D genes are given only for firm matches. The size field is filled for only some rows; it gives once, few, many or a size class.

DNA: TGTGCCAGCAGCCAAGCCGTAGCGGGAGGGTACTACAATGAGCAGTTCTTC
CDR3: CASSQAVAGGYYNEQFF
size: NA
D: TRBD2
J: TRBJ2-1
V: TRBV4-2

DNA: TGTGCCAGCAGTCCAAAGGACAGGAGGACTGAAGCTTTCTTT
CDR3: CASSPKDRRTEAFF
size: NA
D: TRBD1
J: TRBJ1-1
V: TRBV27

DNA: TGTGCCAGCAGCCAAGGCGGGAGGGTCCGAGGCAATGAGCAGTTCTTC
CDR3: CASSQGGRVRGNEQFF
size: NA
D: TRBD2
J: TRBJ2-1
V: TRBV14

DNA: TGTGCCAGCAGTTACTATGGGGAGAGCTCCTACGAGCAGTACTTC
CDR3: CASSYYGESSYEQYF
size: few
D: NA
J: TRBJ2-7
V: TRBV6-2/TRBV6-3

DNA: TGTGCCAGCAGTTACGACAGCTGGAACACTGAAGCTTTCTTT
CDR3: CASSYDSWNTEAFF
size: NA
D: NA
J: TRBJ1-1
V: TRBV6-5

DNA: TGTGCCAGCAGCTACCTCGGGACAGGGGATGAAAAACTGTTTTTT
CDR3: CASSYLGTGDEKLFF
size: NA
D: TRBD1
J: TRBJ1-4
V: TRBV5-4

DNA: TGTGCCAGTAGTACCTGGGAAGGGGGCAGTACCTTC
CDR3: CASSTWEGGSTF
size: NA
D: TRBD1
J: TRBJ1-2
V: TRBV19

DNA: TGTGCCAGTAGTACGCCGGGACAGACCTCTCTAAAGGGGTCCCAGCATTTT
CDR3: CASSTPGQTSLKGSQHF
size: NA
D: TRBD1
J: TRBJ1-5
V: TRBV19

DNA: TGTGCCAGCAGCCCACAAAGATACACTGAAGCTTTCTTT
CDR3: CASSPQRYTEAFF
size: few
D: NA
J: TRBJ1-1
V: TRBV7-2

DNA: TGTGCCAGCAGCTTCGGGACTAGCGGGAGCAATGAGCAGTTCTTC
CDR3: CASSFGTSGSNEQFF
size: once
D: TRBD2
J: TRBJ2-1
V: TRBV11-2

DNA: TGTGCCAGCAGCCAAGCGGGGGGTAATCAGCCCCAGCATTTT
CDR3: CASSQAGGNQPQHF
size: NA
D: NA
J: TRBJ1-5
V: TRBV3-1/TRBV3-2

DNA: TGTGCCTGGAGTGTACCCCTCCGGGACAGCCAAGAGACCCAGTACTTC
CDR3: CAWSVPLRDSQETQYF
size: NA
D: TRBD1
J: TRBJ2-5
V: TRBV30

DNA: TGTGCCAGCAGTTATTCGTGGGGCCTAACCCAAGAGACCCAGTACTTC
CDR3: CASSYSWGLTQETQYF
size: NA
D: NA
J: TRBJ2-5
V: TRBV6-2/TRBV6-3

DNA: TGTGCCGGCAACGAAGGACAGTCCCAAGAGACCCAGTACTTC
CDR3: CAGNEGQSQETQYF
size: NA
D: NA
J: TRBJ2-5
V: TRBV2

DNA: TGTGCCAGCAGCCACACTAATGAGCAGTTCTTC
CDR3: CASSHTNEQFF
size: once
D: NA
J: TRBJ2-1
V: TRBV3-1/TRBV3-2

DNA: TGTGCCAGCAGCGTAGGCGCTAGCGGGAATCGAGATACGCAGTATTTT
CDR3: CASSVGASGNRDTQYF
size: NA
D: TRBD2
J: TRBJ2-3
V: TRBV9

DNA: TGTGCCAGCAGCTCAAGACTAGCGGGTACAACAGATACGCAGTATTTT
CDR3: CASSSRLAGTTDTQYF
size: NA
D: TRBD2
J: TRBJ2-3
V: TRBV5-6

DNA: TGTGCCAGCAGTCCCTTGACAGGGCACTACGAGCAGTACTTC
CDR3: CASSPLTGHYEQYF
size: NA
D: TRBD1
J: TRBJ2-7
V: TRBV27

DNA: TGCGCCAGCAGCTTAGACGGGAGTCACACCGGGGAGCTGTTTTTT
CDR3: CASSLDGSHTGELFF
size: NA
D: NA
J: TRBJ2-2
V: TRBV5-1

DNA: TGTGCCAGCAGCCAAGCTGCGGGACGCGACTACAATGAGCAGTTCTTC
CDR3: CASSQAAGRDYNEQFF
size: NA
D: NA
J: TRBJ2-1
V: TRBV3-1/TRBV3-2

DNA: TGTGCCAGCAGCTTAAGGACTAGCGGGAGGTCCGAGCAGTACTTC
CDR3: CASSLRTSGRSEQYF
size: once
D: TRBD2
J: TRBJ2-7
V: TRBV7-9

DNA: TGTGCCAGCAGTGACTCGGGGCGGGGGAGAGTCAATGAGCAGTTCTTC
CDR3: CASSDSGRGRVNEQFF
size: NA
D: TRBD2
J: TRBJ2-1
V: TRBV6-4

DNA: TGTGCCAGCAGCGCCCGGACTTTAGAAGGCTACGAGCAGTACTTC
CDR3: CASSARTLEGYEQYF
size: NA
D: NA
J: TRBJ2-7
V: TRBV7-8

DNA: TGTGCCAGCAGCACTGACAGGGGTGCGCCAGGGGCTGGCTACACCTTC
CDR3: CASSTDRGAPGAGYTF
size: NA
D: TRBD1
J: TRBJ1-2
V: TRBV7-6

DNA: TGTGCCAGCAGCCTCCGTACTTGGCCCCAGCATTTT
CDR3: CASSLRTWPQHF
size: NA
D: NA
J: TRBJ1-5
V: TRBV12-1

DNA: TGTGCCAGCAGCTTACTCGGCGGGGTCCCCGGGAATGAGCAGTTCTTC
CDR3: CASSLLGGVPGNEQFF
size: once
D: NA
J: TRBJ2-1
V: TRBV11-1

DNA: TGTGCCACCAGCAGAGATGAGGGGGCTAAGACTGAAGCTTTCTTT
CDR3: CATSRDEGAKTEAFF
size: NA
D: TRBD1
J: TRBJ1-1
V: TRBV15

DNA: TGTGCCAGTAGTTCCTTAGCGGGAGTTTACTACAATGAGCAGTTCTTC
CDR3: CASSSLAGVYYNEQFF
size: NA
D: TRBD2
J: TRBJ2-1
V: TRBV19

DNA: TGTGCCAGCAGTTCCCGACAGAGACTGAACACTGAAGCTTTCTTT
CDR3: CASSSRQRLNTEAFF
size: few
D: NA
J: TRBJ1-1
V: TRBV5-8

DNA: TGTGCCAGCAGTTACCTAGCGAGATTCTCCTACGAGCAGTACTTC
CDR3: CASSYLARFSYEQYF
size: NA
D: NA
J: TRBJ2-7
V: TRBV6-5

DNA: TGTGCCAGCAGTTACAAACAGTTCCCGACGTCCTACGAGCAGTACTTC
CDR3: CASSYKQFPTSYEQYF
size: NA
D: NA
J: TRBJ2-7
V: TRBV6-5